This T cell receptor (beta chain) was observed in a study of identical twins (dated by TCRdb to 2016 to 2017). At the level of the whole study: To test whether fetal clonotypes persist, the study used deep sequencing on TCR alpha and beta repertoires from monozygotic twins, unrelated adults of various ages, and cord blood. Replicate twin experiments were performed at different times using different library preparation protocols to rule out contamination. Overall study outcomes, separate from this receptor: Conclusions relied on cross-sectional statistical analysis, since the same donors could not be followed over many years. Compared with coincidental sharing between unrelated individuals, out-of-frame TCR alpha sequences shared between twins had an excess of sequences with low generation probability. Out-of-frame TCR alpha sharing in monozygotic twins was systematically underestimated by recombination models, whereas sharing between unrelated individuals was in agreement with the recombination models. Zero-insertion analyses could be partly confounded by invariant T cells such as MAIT and iNKT, though diverse VJ usage argued against such confounding for most clonotypes. The excess sharing between twins in beta out-of-frame sequences was weaker because fewer shared sequences reduced the signal-to-noise ratio. Abundant cord blood beta clonotypes had fewer insertions, young adult naive repertoires showed a similar but weaker trend, and memory repertoires showed no such trend.

All donors were healthy Caucasians. Three unrelated non-twin adults were additionally sequenced: a male aged 18 to 30, a male aged 50 to 60 and a female aged 50 to 60. Using Miltenyi CD45RO+ enrichment and human naive T-cell isolation kits, memory (CD45RO+) and naive T cells were isolated from PBMC. At the junction V is shortened by 3 bases and J by 10 bases; bases outside the gene matches: 9. Reading the germline V gene (reference sequence) gives CDR1 MNHEY and CDR2 SMNVEV. CDR3 length: 14 amino acids, cysteine to phenylalanine. The retained sequence is limited to the CDR3, 42 bases, with the frame set at the first base. Receptors were amplified or captured by 5' RACE. The sequencer was an Illumina HiSeq 2000. Template switching added a universal primer binding site, and the final cDNA carried a unique molecular identifier that allowed TCR cDNA molecules to be counted accurately. First-strand cDNA for TCR alpha and beta chains was synthesized from specific primers in the conserved constant-segment region. To control for contamination, every cDNA library carried two barcodes: a SMART-Mk sample barcode plus Illumina barcodes. TruSeq adapter sequences, together with Illumina sample barcodes, were added in two successive PCR steps. The TCR alpha and beta cDNA libraries were sequenced on the Illumina HiSeq platform using custom primers. In the source study's methods: MiGEC processed the raw reads to extract unique molecular identifiers, while MiXCR was used to determine the CDR3 positions. Recombination models were inferred per individual with the repgenHMM and IGoR tools using an EM algorithm. The analysis of shared clonotypes was done with the tcR package in R, with sharing normalized by the product of cloneset sizes. Out-of-frame nonproductive sequences were analyzed to study raw recombination free of thymic and clonal selection effects. TCRdb took the public reads, trimmed them with fastp at Q25, ran MiXCR for clone calling and kept in-frame beta chains. Rows matching on CDR3 protein sequence are summarized as one entry with the most common DNA and genes. The V and J calls shown here were made by TCRdb, not taken from the authors' results. This sample comprises around 370,000 distinct CDR3 sequences, approximately 10% of them detected only once. The top ten clones comprise approximately 9.3% of the sample.

This clonotype has just a few counts. Its antigen is unknown. No much larger clonotype is one base removed from it; base qualities were not supplied. Source material: naive T cells sorted from blood. The cell subset or site label of this sample denotes: cells isolated with a human naive T-cell isolation kit. The TCR originated in a woman aged 45-65 years in good health. The chain couples TRBV27 to TRBJ2-1, with 7 junctional bases fitting TRBD2. The CDR3 reads CASSFLAGVGEQFF. The base sequence is TGTGCCAGCAGTTTCCTGGCGGGAGTAGGAGAGCAGTTCTTC.